The 27 T cell receptor beta chains in this list originate from one sample, sequenced in a study of shared clonotypes between healthy human individuals. Libraries were prepared by immunoSEQ multiplex PCR; TCRdb keeps only in-frame clonotypes and omits some of them. The sample includes around 2.3 million clones, approximately 94% of them seen just once. The sequencing sample was made of naive CD4+ T cells sorted from blood. As to subset: CD45RA+ positively selected. The receptors here all came from a man younger than 35 in good health.

The V gene is TRBV6-1, the J gene TRBJ2-7; 7 bases fit TRBD1. The CDR3 is 16 amino acids. The germline CDR1 and CDR2 sequences are MNHNS and SASEGT. J was trimmed by 0 bases and V by 1 base; bases with no gene match: 6. The CDR3 region has the DNA TGTGCCAGCAGTGAAGGACCAGGGGGTAGCTCCTACGAGCAGTACTTC. Encoded protein: CASSEGPGGSSYEQYF.

DNA of the CDR3: TGTGCCAGCGTTGCCCGGGCAGGCGGGCTAGTCAATTCACCCCTCCACTTT. It codes for CASVARAGGLVNSPLHF. This chain uses TRBV21-1 with TRBJ1-6. TRBV21-1 is a pseudogene locus. This CDR3 comprises 17 residues.

This chain joins TRBV4-1 and TRBJ2-5; 7 bases are a match to TRBD2. CDR1 is MGHRA, CDR2 YSYEKL, per germline. Losses at the gene ends were 7 bases for V and 1 base for J; bases not matched to a gene: 12. The CDR3 is 16 amino acids. As DNA, the CDR3 is TGCGCCAGCACCCCTGGGGGGAGGGCGACCCAAGAGACCCAGTACTTC. Translating gives CASTPGGRATQETQYF.

Note on this clone: Other DNA sequences in the sample encode the same CDR3. The chain combines TRBV10-2 with TRBJ1-2, with 7 bases lining up with TRBD1. The CDR3 is made up of 13 amino acids. Trimming took 5 bases from V and 2 from J; bases not matched to a gene: 2. Germline assignment: CDR1 WSHSY and CDR2 SAAADI. CDR3 nucleotides: TGCGCCAGCAGTCCGACAGGGAACTATGGCTACACCTTC. Its translation is CASSPTGNYGYTF.

The chain joins TRBV7-9 to TRBJ2-5; D is possibly TRBD2 (6 bases). The germline V and J ends were trimmed by 2 bases and 1 base, with 8 bases remaining between them. Germline lookup yields CDR1 SEHNR and CDR2 FQNEAQ (reference sequence). This CDR3 comprises 14 residues. CDR3 nucleotides: TGTGCCAGCAGCTTAACGACTAGCCAAGAGACCCAGTACTTC. Its translation: CASSLTTSQETQYF.

With regard to this clone: The same CDR3 arises from other DNA sequences in this sample as well. V gene TRBV27 combines with J gene TRBJ1-1; no clear D. Trimming stripped 3 bases from V and 1 base from J, with 6 bases between. Germline V gene sequence: CDR1 MNHEY, CDR2 SMNVEV (reference sequence). The CDR3 runs to 13 residues. The DNA for the CDR3 is TGTGCCAGCAGTTTGTCGCCGAACACTGAAGCTTTCTTT. Translation: CASSLSPNTEAFF.

The chain recombines TRBV30 with TRBJ2-7, with D uncertain. The CDR3 has 15 amino acids. CDR1 and CDR2 (germline): GTSNPN, SVGIG (reference sequence). With 3 bases removed from V and 0 bases from J, the gap between germline ends came to 15 bases. CDR3 DNA sequence: TGTGCCTGGAGCTCCCTGTGGCCCAGCTCCTACGAGCAGTACTTC. It codes for CAWSSLWPSSYEQYF.

A single count supports this clone. The chain uses TRBV30 and TRBJ1-2; 7 bases align to TRBD1. CDR1 and CDR2 from the germline V gene are GTSNPN and SVGIG (reference sequence). J lost 5 bases, V lost 2 bases, and 11 bases had no gene match. The CDR3 consists of 15 residues. The CDR3 sequence: CAWSPIGGTAYGYTF. The CDR3 nucleotides are TGTGCCTGGAGTCCTATAGGCGGGACAGCATATGGCTACACCTTC. Full variable domain (missing parts from reference TRBV30 and TRBJ1-2): SQTIHQWPATLVQPVGSPLSLECTVEGTSNPNLYWYRQAAGRGLQLLFYSVGIGQISSEVPQNLSASRPQDRQFILSSKKLLLSDSGFYLCAWSPIGGTAYGYTFGSGTRLTVV.

The chain combines TRBV6-6 with TRBJ1-5, with 9 bases aligning to TRBD1. The CDR3 runs 15 residues. The junction had 10 bases not matched to a gene; V was cut back by 6 bases and J by 7 bases. CDR1 is MNHNY, CDR2 SVGAGI, per germline (reference sequence). The CDR3 spells CASSDRQGGGQPQHF. In DNA, the CDR3 is TGTGCCAGCAGCGATAGACAGGGGGGCGGACAGCCCCAGCATTTT.

The V gene is TRBV30, the J gene TRBJ1-1, with 7 bases fitting TRBD1. V trimming: 2 bases; J trimming: 6 bases; junction bases outside the gene matches: 15. CDR1 and CDR2 from the germline V gene are GTSNPN and SVGIG (reference sequence). The CDR3 spans 16 residues. The CDR3 DNA reads as TGTGCCTGGAGTTCCCAGAGGACCTCCCAGGGGGCTGAAGCTTTCTTT. The encoded protein is CAWSSQRTSQGAEAFF.

CDR3 protein: CASSAGAPSYEQYF. The CDR3 bases are TGCGCCAGCAGTGCAGGGGCGCCTTCCTACGAGCAGTACTTC. The chain couples TRBV10-1 to TRBJ2-7, with a tentative D call TRBD1 (6 bases). The ends were cut back, 4 bases at V and 1 base at J, with 11 bases in the middle. Germline CDR1 reads WNHNN; CDR2 reads SYGVQD (reference sequence). CDR3 length: 14 residues.

The chain is built from TRBV5-1 and TRBJ1-2; the match to TRBD1 covers 8 bases. There are 17 residues in the CDR3. V gave up 4 bases and J gave up 1 base; unmatched junction bases: 12. Germline V gives CDR1 SGHRS, CDR2 YFSETQ. The CDR3 loop reads CASSPPGQANFNYGYTF. The CDR3 DNA sequence: TGCGCCAGCAGCCCCCCGGGACAGGCGAACTTTAACTATGGCTACACCTTC.

V usage is TRBV5-1 and J usage is TRBJ1-6; maybe TRBD1 (5 bases). The CDR3 loop spans 14 amino acids. The V and J ends lost 6 bases and 6 bases respectively, with 13 bases between them. Germline CDR1 reads SGHRS; CDR2 reads YFSETQ. CDR3 residues: CASNPGGVNSPLHF. Here the CDR3 DNA reads TGCGCCAGCAACCCGGGGGGGGTTAATTCACCCCTCCACTTT.

V and J are TRBV7-2 and TRBJ2-3, with D uncertain. From germline, CDR1 is SGHTA and CDR2 FQGNSA. Trimming stripped 1 base from V and 0 bases from J, with 11 bases between. The CDR3 loop spans 16 amino acids. In DNA form, the CDR3 reads TGTGCCAGCAGCTTAGGCCAGGTTGCTAGCACAGATACGCAGTATTTT. It codes for CASSLGQVASTDTQYF.

The V gene is TRBV5-1, the J gene TRBJ1-5, with D unresolved. The V and J ends lost 2 bases and 1 base respectively, with 4 bases between them. The CDR3 covers 13 residues. Germline assignment: CDR1 SGHRS and CDR2 YFSETQ. CDR3 bases: TGCGCCAGCAGCTTCAGCAGCAATCAGCCCCAGCATTTT. Translating gives CASSFSSNQPQHF. The full variable domain, rest sourced from reference TRBV5-1 and TRBJ1-5, is KAGVTQTPRYLIKTRGQQVTLSCSPISGHRSVSWYQQTPGQGLQFLFEYFSETQRNKGNFPGRFSGRQFSNSRSEMNVSTLELGDSALYLCASSFSSNQPQHFGDGTRLSIL.

The chain is built from TRBV18 and TRBJ1-4, with a tentative D call TRBD1 (5 bases). CDR1 is KGHSH, CDR2 LQKENI, per germline. The CDR3 loop spans 14 amino acids. V was shortened by 5 bases and J by 2 bases, with 9 bases between the two germline ends. The CDR3 loop reads CASSSGVTNEKLFF. CDR3 nucleotide sequence: TGTGCCAGCTCATCGGGGGTTACTAATGAAAAACTGTTTTTT.

This clone was observed a handful of times. Here the CDR3 reads CASSALTPINTGELFF. Here the CDR3 DNA reads TGTGCCAGCAGCGCTTTGACTCCAATCAACACCGGGGAGCTGTTTTTT. The chain is built from TRBV5-6 and TRBJ2-2; unclear D gene. The V end lost 4 bases, the J end lost 2 bases, and 15 bases lay between the germline ends. The CDR3 loop spans 16 amino acids. Germline CDR1 reads SGHDT; CDR2 reads YYEEEE.

V usage is TRBV7-3 and J usage is TRBJ1-4; D is uncertain. Per the germline V gene, CDR1 is SGHTA and CDR2 is FQGTGA. Trimming took 4 bases from V and 0 from J, leaving 12 bases between them. This CDR3 contains 16 residues. CDR3 bases: TGTGCCAGCAGCTCCAGGACGGAACCAACTAATGAAAAACTGTTTTTT. This sequence encodes CASSSRTEPTNEKLFF.

The rearrangement links TRBV20-1 to TRBJ1-6, with unresolved D. The CDR3 covers 9 residues. Germline V gene lookup returns CDR1 DFQATT and CDR2 SNEGSKA (reference sequence). V lost 5 bases and J lost 8, with 1 base in between. This CDR3 reads CSADSPLHF. DNA of the CDR3: TGCAGTGCTGATTCACCCCTCCACTTT.

This sequence joins TRBV27 and TRBJ1-1; D ambiguous. The CDR3 spans 14 residues. Germline CDR1 and CDR2: MNHEY and SMNVEV (reference sequence). The V end was cut by 4 bases, the J end by 0 bases, with 9 bases between. The CDR3 DNA reads TGTGCCAGCAGTTCAAGAAACATGAACACTGAAGCTTTCTTT. Translated, it gives CASSSRNMNTEAFF.

CDR3: CASRDDSSGNTIYF. As DNA, the CDR3 is TGTGCCAGCAGAGATGACAGCTCTGGAAACACCATATATTTT. This chain links TRBV6-5 with TRBJ1-3; D is possibly TRBD1 (5 bases). CDR1 is MNHEY and CDR2 is SVGAGI in the germline V gene. The V gene lost 6 bases and the J gene lost 0 bases, with 9 bases spanning the gap. The CDR3 runs 14 residues.

CDR3 DNA sequence: TGTGCCAGCAGCGAGGGGACGGGGGATCAGCCCCAGCATTTT. Amino acid sequence: CASSEGTGDQPQHF. The genes are TRBV2 and TRBJ1-5; weak D call: TRBD1 (5 bases). Germline V gene data show CDR1 as SNHLY and CDR2 as FYNNEI. The ends were cut back, 6 bases at V and 5 bases at J, with 14 bases in the middle. The CDR3 sequence is 14 residues long.

The genes are TRBV5-1 and TRBJ1-2, with 9 bases lining up with TRBD1. Germline V gene lookup returns CDR1 SGHRS and CDR2 YFSETQ. With V trimmed by 1 base and J by 12 bases, 7 bases remained unmatched. The CDR3 consists of 13 residues. In DNA form, the CDR3 reads TGCGCCAGCAGCTTGAGTGGACAGGGGTTTCACACCTTC. As protein: CASSLSGQGFHTF. The whole variable domain, remainder taken from reference TRBV5-1 and TRBJ1-2, is KAGVTQTPRYLIKTRGQQVTLSCSPISGHRSVSWYQQTPGQGLQFLFEYFSETQRNKGNFPGRFSGRQFSNSRSEMNVSTLELGDSALYLCASSLSGQGFHTFGSGTRLTVV.

In the case of this clone: Other DNA sequences in the same sample also yield this CDR3. The J gene is TRBJ1-5, the V gene TRBV11-2, with unresolved D. V dropped 0 bases and J dropped 0 bases, with 6 bases sitting between them. Germline V gene sequence: CDR1 SGHAT, CDR2 FQNNGV. The CDR3 contains 15 residues. The CDR3 sequence is CASSLEGNSNQPQHF. The CDR3 DNA reads TGTGCCAGCAGCTTAGAGGGGAATAGCAATCAGCCCCAGCATTTT.

V usage is TRBV5-6 and J usage is TRBJ2-7; D uncertain. Per the germline V gene, CDR1 is SGHDT and CDR2 is YYEEEE. The CDR3 sequence is 17 residues long. V was trimmed by 1 base and J by 4 bases, leaving 21 bases between them. CDR3 bases: TGTGCCAGCAGCTTGATCGCCCTGCCGGGTAGTAGGTACGAGCAGTACTTC. It yields the protein CASSLIALPGSRYEQYF.

This chain connects TRBV5-1 to TRBJ2-3, with 7 bases that match TRBD1. Germline values: CDR1 SGHRS, CDR2 YFSETQ. J lost 4 bases, V lost 1 base, and 3 bases had no gene match. This CDR3 comprises 14 residues. The DNA of the CDR3 is TGCGCCAGCAGCTTGAGTGGACAGGCAGATACGCAGTATTTT. It encodes CASSLSGQADTQYF.

This clone was seen a single time. The V and J genes are TRBV29-1 and TRBJ2-2, with D tentatively TRBD1 (5 bases). This CDR3 has 13 residues. In germline, CDR1 is SQVTM, CDR2 ANQGSEA. V was shortened by 4 bases and J by 6 bases, with 12 bases between the two germline ends. This CDR3 is CSVGQLRAGELFF. CDR3 nucleotide sequence: TGCAGCGTTGGACAGCTACGGGCCGGGGAGCTGTTTTTT.